These 4 T cell receptor beta chains originate from one sample sequenced in a study of siplizumab effects on memory and regulatory T cells. The protocol was immunoSEQ multiplex PCR, while the TCRdb copy is restricted to in-frame clones and leaves out a portion. Seen here are approximately 70,000 clones, about 89% observed once, and the top ten hold around 29%. The material sequenced was CD8+ T cells sorted from blood. These receptors were taken from a human donor in good health.

The V and J genes are TRBV4-1 and TRBJ1-4; unclear D gene. The V gene lost 4 bases and the J gene lost 0 bases, with 9 bases spanning the gap. The CDR3 extends over 15 amino acids. CDR1 and CDR2 (germline): MGHRA, YSYEKL. CDR3 amino acids: CASSLLPPTNEKLFF. The CDR3 coding sequence is TGCGCCAGCAGCCTCCTACCCCCAACTAATGAAAAACTGTTTTTT.

In this sample, this clone turned up once. The V gene is TRBV6-5, the J gene TRBJ2-3, with D unclear. Germline CDR1 and CDR2: MNHEY and SVGAGI. Trimming took off 2 bases at V and 0 bases at J, with 12 bases between the two ends. This CDR3 is 16 amino acids long. CDR3 in amino acids: CASSYGKGRSTDTQYF. In DNA, the CDR3 is TGTGCCAGCAGTTACGGGAAGGGCCGTAGCACAGATACGCAGTATTTT.

The table lists this clone with a count of one. The chain has TRBV19 and TRBJ1-1; TRBD1 might be the D (5 bases). The CDR3 covers 13 residues. Germline V gene data show CDR1 as LNHDA and CDR2 as SQIVND (reference sequence). The V end was cut by 0 bases, the J end by 6 bases, with 8 bases between. The CDR3 DNA reads TGTGCCAGTAGTATAGACCGGGGCGCTGAAGCTTTCTTT. Translating gives CASSIDRGAEAFF.

The chain has TRBV6-1 and TRBJ2-1, with TRBD1 matching 10 bases. Trimming took 6 bases from V and 4 from J; bases not matched to a gene: 6. Germline assignment: CDR1 MNHNS and CDR2 SASEGT. The CDR3 spans 15 residues. CDR3 region: CASSDGTGAYNEQFF. The CDR3 nucleotides read TGTGCCAGCAGCGACGGGACAGGGGCGTACAATGAGCAGTTCTTC.